This section outlines one TCR beta chain sequence together with its context. Measured with immunoSEQ multiplex PCR; TCRdb has only the in-frame clones, and not every one. In the table there are fewer than 350,000 clones, approximately 85% of which are singletons. This CDR3 has 17 residues. The V gene end was trimmed by 1 base and the J gene end by 1 base; junction bases not matched to a gene: 7. The germline CDR1 and CDR2 sequences are KGHSH and LQKENI. This record belongs to a study of blood T cell repertoires in COVID-19. Study-wide background: The study drew acute and convalescent COVID-19 samples from the United States, Italy and Spain.

The gene calls are TRBV18 and TRBJ1-3; 7 bases fit TRBD1. This receptor was identified in a woman in her twenties or thirties who had recovered from COVID-19. Source material: PBMCs or T cells enriched from blood (not recorded which). This CDR3 is CASSPRETGFSGNTIYF. DNA for the CDR3: TGTGCCAGCTCACCACGGGAGACAGGGTTTTCTGGAAACACCATATATTTT.